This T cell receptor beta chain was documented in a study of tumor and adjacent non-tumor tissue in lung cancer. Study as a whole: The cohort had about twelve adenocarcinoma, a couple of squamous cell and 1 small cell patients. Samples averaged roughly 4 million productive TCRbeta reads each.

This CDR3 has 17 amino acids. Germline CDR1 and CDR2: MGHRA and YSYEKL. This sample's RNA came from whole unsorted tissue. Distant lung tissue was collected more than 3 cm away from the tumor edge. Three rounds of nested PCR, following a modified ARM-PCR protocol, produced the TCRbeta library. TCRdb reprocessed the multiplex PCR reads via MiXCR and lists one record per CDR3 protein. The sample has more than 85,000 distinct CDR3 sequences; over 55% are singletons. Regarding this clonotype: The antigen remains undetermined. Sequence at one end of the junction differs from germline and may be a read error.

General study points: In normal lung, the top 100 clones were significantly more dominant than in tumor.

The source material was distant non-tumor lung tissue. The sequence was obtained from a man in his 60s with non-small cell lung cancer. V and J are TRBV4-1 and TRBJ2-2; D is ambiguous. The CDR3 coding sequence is TGCGCCGGCAGCCAAGATCTGACGGACCTGTCGGGCTGGGAGCTGTTTTTT. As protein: CAGSQDLTDLSGWELFF.